This TCR beta chain came from a study of T-cell reconstitution after alpha-beta-depleted transplantation in children. It was with unique molecular identifiers that the TCRbeta library was prepared. TCRdb passed the PCR reads through MiXCR, listing each CDR3 protein once. Here the sample spans 360,000 or so distinct CDR3 sequences, around 21% being singletons. This CDR3 has 15 residues. Germline assignment: CDR1 SGHRS and CDR2 YFSETQ. The trim removed 2 bases at V and 3 bases at J, leaving 4 bases unmatched. The sequence was obtained from a human donor who donated a stem cell graft to a child with acute myeloid leukemia. The V and J genes are TRBV5-1 and TRBJ2-1; 8 nucleotides agree with TRBD1. The sample in question was PBMCs from the stem cell graft donor, obtained from the stem cell graft. The CDR3 DNA is TGCGCCAGCAGCTTAGTGGACAGGGTCTACAATGAGCAGTTCTTC. This translates into CASSLVDRVYNEQFF.